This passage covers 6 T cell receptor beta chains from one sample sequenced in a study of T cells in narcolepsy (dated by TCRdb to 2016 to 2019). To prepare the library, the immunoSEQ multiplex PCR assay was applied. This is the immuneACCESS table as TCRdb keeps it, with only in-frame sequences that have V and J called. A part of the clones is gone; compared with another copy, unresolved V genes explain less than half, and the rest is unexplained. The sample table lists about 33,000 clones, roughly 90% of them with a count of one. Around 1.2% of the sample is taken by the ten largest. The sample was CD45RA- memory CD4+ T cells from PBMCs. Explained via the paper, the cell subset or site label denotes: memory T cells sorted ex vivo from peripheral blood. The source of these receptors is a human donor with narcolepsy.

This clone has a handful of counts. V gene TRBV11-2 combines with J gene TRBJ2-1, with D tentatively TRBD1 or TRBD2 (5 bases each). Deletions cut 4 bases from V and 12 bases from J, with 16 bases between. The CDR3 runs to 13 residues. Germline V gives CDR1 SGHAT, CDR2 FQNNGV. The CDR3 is CASSSGTSRGQFF. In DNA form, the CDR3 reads TGTGCCAGCAGCTCGGGGACCTCCAGAGGGCAGTTCTTC. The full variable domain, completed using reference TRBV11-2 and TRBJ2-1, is EAGVAQSPRYKIIEKRQSVAFWCNPISGHATLYWYQQILGQGPKLLIQFQNNGVVDDSQLPKDRFSAERLKGVDSTLKIQPAKLEDSAVYLCASSSGTSRGQFFGPGTRLTVL.

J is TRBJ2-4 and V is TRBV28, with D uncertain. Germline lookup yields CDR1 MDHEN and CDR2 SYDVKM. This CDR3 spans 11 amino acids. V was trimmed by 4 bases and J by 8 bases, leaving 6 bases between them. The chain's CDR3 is CASSSTDIQYF. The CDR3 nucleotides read TGTGCCAGCAGTTCTACCGACATTCAGTACTTC.

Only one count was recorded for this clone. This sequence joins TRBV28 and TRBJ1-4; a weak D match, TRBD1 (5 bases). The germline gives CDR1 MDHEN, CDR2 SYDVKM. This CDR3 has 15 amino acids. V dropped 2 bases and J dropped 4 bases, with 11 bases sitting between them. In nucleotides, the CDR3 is TGTGCCAGCAGTTTACCGACAGCCCTTAATGAAAAACTGTTTTTT. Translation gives CASSLPTALNEKLFF.

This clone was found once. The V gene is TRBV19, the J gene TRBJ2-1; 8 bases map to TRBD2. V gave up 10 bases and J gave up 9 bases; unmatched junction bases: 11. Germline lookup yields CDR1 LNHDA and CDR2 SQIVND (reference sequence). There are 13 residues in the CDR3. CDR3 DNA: TGTGCCACCATCCGTCGGGAGGGGGGTGAGCAGTTCTTC. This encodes CATIRREGGEQFF.

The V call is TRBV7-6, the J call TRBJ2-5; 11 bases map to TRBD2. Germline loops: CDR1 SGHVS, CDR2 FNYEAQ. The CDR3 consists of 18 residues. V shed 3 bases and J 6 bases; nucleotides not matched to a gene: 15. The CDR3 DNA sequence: TGTGCCAGCAGCTTGAGGGTGACTAGCGGGACCCCCGAGAAGACCCAGTACTTC. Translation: CASSLRVTSGTPEKTQYF. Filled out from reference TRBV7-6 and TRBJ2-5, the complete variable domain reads GAGVSQSPRYKVTKRGQDVALRCDPISGHVSLYWYRQALGQGPEFLTYFNYEAQQDKSGLPNDRFSAERPEGSISTLTIQRTEQRDSAMYRCASSLRVTSGTPEKTQYFGPGTRLLVL.

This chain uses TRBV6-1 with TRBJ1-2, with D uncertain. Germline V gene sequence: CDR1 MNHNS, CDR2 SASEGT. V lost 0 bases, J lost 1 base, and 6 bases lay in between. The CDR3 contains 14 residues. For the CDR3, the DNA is TGTGCCAGCAGTGAAGCTTTAATTAACTATGGCTACACCTTC. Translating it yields CASSEALINYGYTF.